The 18 T cell receptor beta chains given below trace back to one sample, sequenced in a study of follicular helper T cells after annual influenza vaccination. Assay: immunoSEQ multiplex PCR; the TCRdb copy retains only in-frame clones and omits some. Of 12,000 or so clones in the sample, about 80% were seen once. Sample time point: 2015-2016 season, pre-vaccination. The specimen was CXCR5+ CD38- circulating T follicular helper cells from blood, collected on the day of influenza vaccination. Noted subset: circulating Tfh, non-naive CD4+CXCR5+PD-1+ (ICOS+CD38+ or ICOS-CD38-). The receptors here all came from an adult who received the influenza vaccine.

This chain uses TRBV15 with TRBJ1-4; D uncertain. The CDR3 totals 16 residues. V was pared by 1 base and J by 0 bases, with 9 bases between. Germline values: CDR1 LNHNV, CDR2 YYDKDF (reference sequence). The CDR3 loop is CATSRARRTTNEKLFF. Written as DNA, the CDR3 is TGTGCCACCAGCAGAGCCAGGCGTACAACTAATGAAAAACTGTTTTTT.

This clone was counted once. CDR3 nucleotide sequence: TGTGCCAGCAGTTCGTTAAGAACTGAAGCTTTCTTT. Encoded protein: CASSSLRTEAFF. This chain joins TRBV28 and TRBJ1-1; D is undetermined. Trimming took 4 bases from V and 5 from J, leaving 8 bases between them. CDR3 length: 12 residues. Germline V lookup: CDR1 MDHEN, CDR2 SYDVKM.

V and J are TRBV5-1 and TRBJ2-3; D possibly corresponds to TRBD1 (5 bases). The V end was cut by 5 bases, the J end by 2 bases, with 15 bases between. CDR3 size: 15 residues. Germline V gene lookup returns CDR1 SGHRS and CDR2 YFSETQ. CDR3 sequence: CASRERDRPTDTQYF. The CDR3 nucleotides are TGCGCCAGCAGGGAACGCGACAGACCCACAGATACGCAGTATTTT.

V gene TRBV27 combines with J gene TRBJ2-2; 8 bases agree with TRBD1. Germline loops: CDR1 MNHEY, CDR2 SMNVEV (reference sequence). J was trimmed by 0 bases and V by 5 bases; bases with no gene match: 11. This CDR3 is 18 amino acids long. CDR3 nucleotides: TGTGCCAGCAGTCCCCGGCTCAGGGGGCAGGCGAACACCGGGGAGCTGTTTTTT. Protein: CASSPRLRGQANTGELFF.

The gene calls are TRBV28 and TRBJ1-2; TRBD1 aligns across 12 bases. There are 20 residues in the CDR3. V gave up 3 bases and J gave up 5 bases; unmatched junction bases: 19. CDR1 is MDHEN, CDR2 SYDVKM, per germline. The CDR3 coding sequence is TGTGCCAGCAGTTTGGCCGCGGTTCCGGGACAGGGGGCGAATACTTATGGCTACACCTTC. This codes for CASSLAAVPGQGANTYGYTF.

This chain links TRBV6-1 with TRBJ1-6, with 7 bases aligning to TRBD1. The ends lost 4 bases at V and 10 bases at J; junction bases unmatched: 10. This CDR3 spans 15 amino acids. Germline CDR1 is MNHNS and CDR2 is SASEGT. This CDR3 is CASSAPTGNVSPLHF. The CDR3 nucleotides read TGTGCCAGCAGTGCCCCGACAGGGAATGTCTCACCCCTCCACTTT.

The rearrangement links TRBV7-3 to TRBJ2-1; 13 nucleotides align to TRBD2. CDR1 is SGHTA and CDR2 is FQGTGA in the germline V gene. The CDR3 spans 19 residues. V lost 3 bases to trimming and J lost 2 bases; unmatched junction nucleotides: 10. The CDR3 sequence is CASSLRGTSGDLAYNEQFF. DNA of the CDR3: TGTGCCAGCAGCTTGAGAGGGACTAGCGGGGACCTGGCCTACAATGAGCAGTTCTTC.

This chain connects TRBV9 to TRBJ2-3; possible D gene TRBD2, 6 bases. Looked up from germline, CDR1 is SGDLS and CDR2 is YYNGEE. CDR3 length equals 15 residues. Trimming pared 5 bases from V and 4 bases from J, leaving 17 bases between. As DNA, the CDR3 is TGTGCCAGCAGTCTAGGGAGGCAGGGCGCAGATACGCAGTATTTT. It translates to CASSLGRQGADTQYF.

The chain joins TRBV6-5 to TRBJ1-2; a possible D gene is TRBD1 (6 bases). Germline CDR1 MNHEY, CDR2 SVGAGI. Trimming took off 6 bases at V and 8 bases at J, with 19 bases between the two ends. This CDR3 contains 14 residues. The CDR3 nucleotides are TGTGCCAGCAGACCCCAGGGGAGTCCCCGGGGCTACACCTTC. Residues: CASRPQGSPRGYTF.

This chain connects TRBV6-9 to TRBJ2-7; 8 bases are shared with TRBD2. Germline V lookup: CDR1 MNHGY, CDR2 SVAAGI. The CDR3 has 15 residues. The trim removed 5 bases at V and 1 base at J, leaving 7 bases unmatched. CDR3 region: CASSQRSGGSYEQYF. CDR3 nucleotides: TGTGCCAGCAGTCAACGGAGCGGGGGATCCTACGAGCAGTACTTC.

This clone was seen just once. The chain links TRBV5-5 to TRBJ1-5, with D possibly TRBD1 on 5 matching bases. The V gene's germline CDR1 is SGHKS and CDR2 YYEKEE (reference sequence). The CDR3 covers 13 residues. Trimming removed 4 bases from V and 7 bases from J, with 12 bases in between. In DNA, the CDR3 is TGTGCCAGCAGCGCCTGGGGGGGACAGCCCCAGCATTTT. It translates to CASSAWGGQPQHF. The variable domain in full, with the rest retrieved from reference TRBV5-5 and TRBJ1-5, is DAGVTQSPTHLIKTRGQQVTLRCSPISGHKSVSWYQQVLGQGPQFIFQYYEKEERGRGNFPDRFSARQFPNYSSELNVNALLLGDSALYLCASSAWGGQPQHFGDGTRLSIL.

This clone showed up just a few times. This chain connects TRBV6-6 to TRBJ1-5, with 12 bases that match TRBD1. The CDR3 totals 15 residues. Trimming removed 7 bases from V and 6 bases from J; junction bases left unmatched: 7. Germline loops: CDR1 MNHNY, CDR2 SVGAGI (reference sequence). DNA of the CDR3: TGTGCCAGCACTCCGGGACAGGGGGCGGTTCAGCCCCAGCATTTT. This encodes CASTPGQGAVQPQHF.

A few counts support this clone. The chain couples TRBV10-1 to TRBJ1-1; tentative D call: TRBD1 (6 bases). This CDR3 spans 13 amino acids. CDR1 and CDR2 from the germline V gene are WNHNN and SYGVQD (reference sequence). Trimming stripped 6 bases from V and 4 bases from J, with 12 bases between. CDR3 sequence (DNA): TGCGCCAGCAGCAGTACAGGGACCACTGAAGCTTTCTTT. This translates into CASSSTGTTEAFF.

This clone showed up just a few times. The chain links TRBV18 to TRBJ1-5; D gene uncertain. V dropped 3 bases and J dropped 6 bases, with 18 bases sitting between them. CDR1 KGHSH and CDR2 LQKENI come from the germline V gene. The CDR3 runs to 16 residues. The DNA of the CDR3 is TGTGCCAGCTCACCGTATGCTTCGGGTAATGGTCAGCCCCAGCATTTT. It codes for CASSPYASGNGQPQHF.

The genes are TRBV15 and TRBJ2-3, with 11 bases that match TRBD1. CDR3 size: 16 residues. V was clipped by 6 bases and J by 4 bases; unmatched bases: 9. Germline values: CDR1 LNHNV, CDR2 YYDKDF (reference sequence). CDR3 DNA sequence: TGTGCCACCAGAAAAAGGGACAGGGGGATTTCAGATACGCAGTATTTT. The encoded protein is CATRKRDRGISDTQYF. The full variable domain, with the rest looked up from reference TRBV15 and TRBJ2-3, is DAMVIQNPRYQVTQFGKPVTLSCSQTLNHNVMYWYQQKSSQAPKLLFHYYDKDFNNEADTPDNFQSRRPNTSFCFLDIRSPGLGDTAMYLCATRKRDRGISDTQYFGPGTRLTVL.

This chain links TRBV11-2 with TRBJ1-2; D possibly corresponds to TRBD1 (6 bases). The CDR3 runs 15 residues. Looked up from germline, CDR1 is SGHAT and CDR2 is FQNNGV. V lost 5 bases and J 5 bases, leaving 18 bases between the germline ends. CDR3 sequence (DNA): TGTGCCAGCAGCCCGGACCCAGGGGTCCCGTATGGCTACACCTTC. Its translation: CASSPDPGVPYGYTF.

The V gene is TRBV28, the J gene TRBJ2-1; 14 bases are a match to TRBD2. The germline gives CDR1 MDHEN, CDR2 SYDVKM. Trimming took 7 bases from V and 7 from J; bases not matched to a gene: 6. The CDR3 contains 15 residues. DNA for the CDR3: TGTGCCAGCATCAGACTAGCGGGGGGGCGAAATGAGCAGTTCTTC. It is translated as CASIRLAGGRNEQFF.

The chain employs TRBV2 and TRBJ1-1; D gene unclear. V lost 4 bases and J lost 3, with 3 bases in between. The CDR3 consists of 11 residues. The germline CDR1 and CDR2 sequences are SNHLY and FYNNEI. The CDR3 DNA sequence: TGTGCCAGCAGTGGGGACACTGAAGCTTTCTTT. It encodes CASSGDTEAFF.